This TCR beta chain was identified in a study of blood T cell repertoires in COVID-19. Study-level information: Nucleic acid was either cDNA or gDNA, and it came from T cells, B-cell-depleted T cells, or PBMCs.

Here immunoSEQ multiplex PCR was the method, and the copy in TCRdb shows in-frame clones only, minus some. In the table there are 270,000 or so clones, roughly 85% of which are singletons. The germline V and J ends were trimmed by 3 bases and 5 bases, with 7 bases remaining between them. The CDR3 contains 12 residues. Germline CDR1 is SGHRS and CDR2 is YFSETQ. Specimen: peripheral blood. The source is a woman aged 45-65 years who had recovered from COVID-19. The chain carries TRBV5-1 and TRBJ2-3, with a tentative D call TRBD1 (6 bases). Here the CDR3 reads CASSSGVDTQYF. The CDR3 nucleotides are TGCGCCAGCAGCTCAGGGGTAGATACGCAGTATTTT.